Listed here is a single T cell receptor beta chain. Its antigen is unidentified. Out of about 10 ml of fresh peripheral blood came the PBMCs. Amplification of TCR beta CDR3 regions used RNA as the template. HTBI primers were employed in a first-round RT-PCR of the TCR CDR3. TCRdb recomputed calls from the multiplex PCR reads with MiXCR, one row per CDR3 protein. The sample contains about 480,000 distinct CDR3 sequences, under 25% of which appear only once. The data originate from a study of T cells in Graves' hyperthyroidism and ophthalmopathy. Study overall: Peripheral blood collection took place at initial diagnosis, before any treatment. Study-wide results and limits: Ophthalmopathy could be told apart from stable hyperthyroidism with a 13 V-J model. In the blood, most expanded thyroid clonotypes above 0.001 appeared as well.

This CDR3 comprises 15 residues. Trimming cost V 6 bases and J 2 bases; bases outside gene matches: 7. This clonotype was obtained from a woman between 70 and 85 years old with Graves' ophthalmopathy. Sequencing used blood. The chain combines TRBV12-3 or TRBV12-4 with TRBJ2-4, with 7 bases aligning to TRBD2. The CDR3 DNA reads TGTGCCAGCAGGATAGCGGGCGGGTCCAAAAACATTCAGTACTTC. Protein: CASRIAGGSKNIQYF.